The 3 T cell receptor beta chains below come from one sample, sequenced in a study of OX40 agonist ivuxolimab in advanced cancers. TCRdb's table, derived via immunoSEQ multiplex PCR, lists solely in-frame clones and lacks some. The profile shows 84,000 or so clones, 70% to 90% of them singletons. This specimen was CD4+ or CD8+ T cells sorted from blood, taken in a trial of the OX40 agonist ivuxolimab. The receptor source for this set is an adult with an advanced solid tumor such as melanoma, head and neck, liver or kidney cancer.

This clone was counted a few times. The rearrangement links TRBV25-1 to TRBJ1-2; TRBD1 aligns across 10 bases. With 6 bases clipped from V and 3 bases from J, the junction kept 7 bases outside the gene matches. Germline V lookup: CDR1 MGHDK, CDR2 SYGVNS. The CDR3 sequence is 15 residues long. CDR3 amino acids: CASSPPGQGYYGYTF. The CDR3 coding sequence is TGTGCCAGCAGCCCCCCGGGACAGGGGTACTATGGCTACACCTTC.

The rearrangement links TRBV5-1 to TRBJ1-2; 7 nucleotides align to TRBD1. The CDR3 loop spans 15 amino acids. After removal of 4 bases from V and 4 bases from J, the junction contained 10 bases not matched to a gene. Germline lookup yields CDR1 SGHRS and CDR2 YFSETQ. CDR3 bases: TGCGCCAGCAGCCCGGGACAGTTGGAAGGCTATGGCTACACCTTC. Protein product: CASSPGQLEGYGYTF.

The chain uses TRBV7-3 and TRBJ1-1; no clear D. Trimming took off 5 bases at V and 1 base at J, with 11 bases between the two ends. CDR3 length: 14 residues. Germline CDR1 reads SGHTA; CDR2 reads FQGTGA. The CDR3 DNA reads as TGTGCCAGCAGCCAAACTAAGGGGAACACTGAAGCTTTCTTT. Its protein product is CASSQTKGNTEAFF.